This T cell receptor (beta chain) derives from a study of PD-1 blockade in classical Hodgkin lymphoma. Findings of the study overall: The causes of the repertoire differences, possibly disease activity or prior therapy, remain undefined. Researchers reported that CD4+ TCR diversity, though not CD8+, rose significantly by C4D1. Relapsed/refractory patients reportedly had the lowest baseline TCR diversity, below newly diagnosed patients, who were below healthy donors.

TCRdb keeps only in-frame clones here, not all; method: immunoSEQ multiplex PCR. The repertoire includes approximately 41,000 clones, about 86% of them detected once, and 5.5% sits in the top ten. The patients all showed relapse after autologous stem cell transplantation, while their brentuximab vedotin exposure varied. Patients showed best responses of complete response, partial response or progressive disease. Worth noting for this clone: The antigen remains undetermined.

The CDR3 consists of 14 residues. V lost 6 bases, J lost 5 bases, and 16 bases lay in between. Germline V gene sequence: CDR1 SGHTA, CDR2 FQGNSA. The chain recombines TRBV7-2 with TRBJ2-5; tentative D call: TRBD1 (5 bases). This receptor was obtained from a human donor with classical Hodgkin lymphoma. The sequencing used peripheral blood mononuclear cells (PBMCs), collected before the second cycle of nivolumab. Here the CDR3 DNA reads TGTGCCAGCAGATTGGACACTACAACGGAGACCCAGTACTTC. Translating gives CASRLDTTTETQYF.